These 13 T cell receptor beta chains originate from one sample sequenced in a study of T cell clonotyping in hematopoietic cell transplantation. Some clones are missing from TCRdb's copy, which holds only in-frame ones; the method was immunoSEQ multiplex PCR. This table has roughly 40,000 clones, approximately 81% appearing once. Time point denoted: recipient sample about 28 days before transplant, after cytoreduction. This material consisted of peripheral blood mononuclear cells, taken before stem cell transplant. All receptors come from a man aged 60 to 69 with acute myeloid leukemia. Some clones in this sample may be carry-over from other donors' samples.

This sequence joins TRBV30 and TRBJ1-1; D is perhaps TRBD1 (6 bases). The germline V gene encodes CDR1 GTSNPN and CDR2 SVGIG (reference sequence). Between the trimmed V and J ends, which lost 2 bases and 0 bases, there was a span of 10 bases. The CDR3 totals 14 residues. CDR3 sequence (DNA): TGTGCCTGGAGTTCGGGGGGCATGAACACTGAAGCTTTCTTT. Translated, it gives CAWSSGGMNTEAFF.

The chain uses TRBV7-2 and TRBJ1-5, with TRBD1 matching 10 bases. V gave up 5 bases and J gave up 4 bases; unmatched junction bases: 5. The germline V gene has CDR1 SGHTA and CDR2 FQGNSA. This CDR3 has 15 residues. CDR3 in DNA: TGTGCCAGCAGCGATGTGGGACAGGGGAATCAGCCCCAGCATTTT. Protein sequence: CASSDVGQGNQPQHF.

V usage is TRBV6-5 and J usage is TRBJ1-2, with D possibly matching TRBD1 (6 bases). The CDR3 extends over 14 amino acids. Germline-derived CDR1 and CDR2 are MNHEY and SVGAGI. The V gene lost 3 bases and the J gene lost 4 bases, with 12 bases spanning the gap. The CDR3 DNA follows: TGTGCCAGCAGTTATAGGGGACACCTCTATGGCTACACCTTC. Its translation is CASSYRGHLYGYTF.

This chain joins TRBV4-2 and TRBJ2-7, with TRBD2 matching 15 bases. With 4 bases clipped from V and 5 bases from J, the junction kept 6 bases outside the gene matches. CDR1 and CDR2 from the germline V gene are LGHNA and YNFKEQ. The CDR3 has 16 amino acids. The DNA of the CDR3 is TGTGCCAGCAGCCCGGGACTAGCGGGGGGTGGCCACGAGCAGTACTTC. Residues: CASSPGLAGGGHEQYF.

As for this clone: Other DNA sequences in this sample translate to the same CDR3. The J gene is TRBJ2-7, the V gene TRBV7-9; D is unclear. Trimming took 5 bases from V and 4 from J, leaving 9 bases between them. In germline, CDR1 is SEHNR, CDR2 FQNEAQ (reference sequence). This CDR3 has 12 residues. The CDR3 sequence: CASSSPSYEQYF. CDR3 DNA sequence: TGTGCCAGCAGCAGCCCCAGTTACGAGCAGTACTTC.

This clone was found once. The gene calls are TRBV6-5 and TRBJ2-7; weak D call: TRBD1 (5 bases). CDR3 length equals 14 residues. V was cut by 4 bases and J by 1 base, with 11 bases left in between. Germline loops: CDR1 MNHEY, CDR2 SVGAGI. CDR3: CASSSPKGSYEQYF. In nucleotides, the CDR3 is TGTGCCAGCAGTTCTCCGAAGGGGTCCTACGAGCAGTACTTC.

Here the CDR3 DNA reads TGTGCCAGCAGTGAACTGGATCGTAATTCACCCCTCCACTTT. It encodes CASSELDRNSPLHF. The chain has TRBV2 and TRBJ1-6; no clear D. V dropped 2 bases and J dropped 6 bases, with 8 bases sitting between them. The CDR3 runs 14 residues. Germline CDR1 SNHLY, CDR2 FYNNEI.

The chain employs TRBV5-1 and TRBJ2-1; no reliable D call. This CDR3 is built from 16 residues. V was shortened by 4 bases and J by 6 bases, with 20 bases between the two germline ends. Germline V gene lookup returns CDR1 SGHRS and CDR2 YFSETQ. CDR3 sequence: CASSPYLAADANEQFF. The CDR3 bases are TGCGCCAGCAGCCCCTACCTGGCCGCCGACGCCAATGAGCAGTTCTTC.

The chain links TRBV7-8 to TRBJ1-6; no firm D call. The germline V gene has CDR1 SGHVS and CDR2 FQNEAQ. The germline V and J ends were trimmed by 4 bases and 10 bases, with 11 bases remaining between them. CDR3 length: 13 amino acids. Written as DNA, the CDR3 is TGTGCCAGCAGCTACGAGTCCTTGTCACCCCTCCACTTT. Protein product: CASSYESLSPLHF.

This clone came up a few times. The genes are TRBV7-2 and TRBJ1-5; D is perhaps TRBD1 (6 bases). CDR3 length: 13 residues. Germline V lookup: CDR1 SGHTA, CDR2 FQGNSA. The V end was cut by 5 bases, the J end by 5 bases, with 10 bases between. As DNA, the CDR3 is TGTGCCAGCAGCAATTCAGGGGATCAGCCCCAGCATTTT. Translation gives CASSNSGDQPQHF.

The chain couples TRBV11-2 to TRBJ2-7, with D perhaps TRBD1 (6 bases). V dropped 6 bases and J dropped 0 bases, with 18 bases sitting between them. The CDR3 runs 16 residues. Germline loops: CDR1 SGHAT, CDR2 FQNNGV. The CDR3 DNA reads as TGTGCCAGCAGTCGACTCCCGGGACACCTCTCCTACGAGCAGTACTTC. It is translated as CASSRLPGHLSYEQYF.

This clone showed up just once. The chain joins TRBV5-1 to TRBJ1-1, with TRBD1 matching over 9 bases. With 4 bases clipped from V and 6 bases from J, the junction kept 10 bases outside the gene matches. There are 15 residues in the CDR3. From germline, CDR1 is SGHRS and CDR2 YFSETQ. The DNA of the CDR3 is TGCGCCAGCAGCGAACAGTGGGACAGGGTTCCTGAAGCTTTCTTT. This translates into CASSEQWDRVPEAFF.

The chain recombines TRBV27 with TRBJ1-1, with D possibly TRBD1 on 6 matching bases. The CDR3 consists of 14 residues. Per the germline V gene, CDR1 is MNHEY and CDR2 is SMNVEV (reference sequence). Trimming cost V 6 bases and J 4 bases, with 15 bases left between them. DNA for the CDR3: TGTGCCAGCAGCTTCCGACAGGAGGGCACTGAAGCTTTCTTT. It is translated as CASSFRQEGTEAFF.